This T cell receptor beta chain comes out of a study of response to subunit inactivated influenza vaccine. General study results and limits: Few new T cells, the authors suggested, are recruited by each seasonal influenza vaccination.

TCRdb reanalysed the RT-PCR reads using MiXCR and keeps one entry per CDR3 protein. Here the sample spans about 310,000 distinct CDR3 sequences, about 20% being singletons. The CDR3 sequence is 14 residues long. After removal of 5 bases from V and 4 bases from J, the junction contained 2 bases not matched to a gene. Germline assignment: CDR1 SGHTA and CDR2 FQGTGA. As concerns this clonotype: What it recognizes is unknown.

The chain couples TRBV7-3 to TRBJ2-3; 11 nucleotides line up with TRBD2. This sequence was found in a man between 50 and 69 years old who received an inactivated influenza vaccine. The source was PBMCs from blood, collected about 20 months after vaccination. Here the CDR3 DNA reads TGTGCCAGCAGCAGTAGCGGGAGGGCAGATACGCAGTATTTT. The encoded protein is CASSSSGRADTQYF.